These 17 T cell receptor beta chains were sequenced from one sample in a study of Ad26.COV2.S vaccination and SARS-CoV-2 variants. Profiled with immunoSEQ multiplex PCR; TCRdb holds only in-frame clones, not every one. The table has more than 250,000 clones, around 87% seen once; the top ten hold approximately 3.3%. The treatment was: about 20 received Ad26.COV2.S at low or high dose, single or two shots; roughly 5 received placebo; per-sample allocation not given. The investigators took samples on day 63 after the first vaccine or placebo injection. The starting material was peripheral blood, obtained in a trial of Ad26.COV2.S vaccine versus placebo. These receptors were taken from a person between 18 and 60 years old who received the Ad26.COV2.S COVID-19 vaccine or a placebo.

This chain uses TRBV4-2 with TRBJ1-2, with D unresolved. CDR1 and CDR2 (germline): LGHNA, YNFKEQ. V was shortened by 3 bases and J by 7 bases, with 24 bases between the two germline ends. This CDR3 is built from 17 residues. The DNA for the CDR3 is TGTGCCAGCAGCCAGGGCGGAACCTTAAGGTCGGTGGCTGGCTACACCTTC. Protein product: CASSQGGTLRSVAGYTF.

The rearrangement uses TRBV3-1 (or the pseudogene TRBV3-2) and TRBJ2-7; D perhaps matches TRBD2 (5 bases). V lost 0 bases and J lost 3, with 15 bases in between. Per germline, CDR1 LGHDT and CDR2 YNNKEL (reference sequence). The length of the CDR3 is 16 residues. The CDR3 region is CASSQDGFETNYEQYF. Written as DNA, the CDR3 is TGTGCCAGCAGCCAAGATGGATTCGAGACTAACTACGAGCAGTACTTC.

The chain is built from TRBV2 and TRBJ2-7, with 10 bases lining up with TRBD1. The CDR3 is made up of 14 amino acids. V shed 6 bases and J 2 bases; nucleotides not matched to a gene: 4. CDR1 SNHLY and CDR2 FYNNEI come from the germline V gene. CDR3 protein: CASSGQGGAYEQYF. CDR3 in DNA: TGTGCCAGCAGCGGACAGGGGGGTGCCTACGAGCAGTACTTC. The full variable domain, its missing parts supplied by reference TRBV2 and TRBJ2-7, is EPEVTQTPSHQVTQMGQEVILRCVPISNHLYFYWYRQILGQKVEFLVSFYNNEISEKSEIFDDQFSVERPDGSNFTLKIRSTKLEDSAMYFCASSGQGGAYEQYFGPGTRLTVT.

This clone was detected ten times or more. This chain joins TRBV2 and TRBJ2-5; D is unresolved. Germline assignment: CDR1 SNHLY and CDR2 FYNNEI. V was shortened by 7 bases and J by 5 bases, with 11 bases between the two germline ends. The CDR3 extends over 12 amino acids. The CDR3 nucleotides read TGTGCCAGCACCTGGGCCCGGGAGACCCAGTACTTC. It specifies CASTWARETQYF.

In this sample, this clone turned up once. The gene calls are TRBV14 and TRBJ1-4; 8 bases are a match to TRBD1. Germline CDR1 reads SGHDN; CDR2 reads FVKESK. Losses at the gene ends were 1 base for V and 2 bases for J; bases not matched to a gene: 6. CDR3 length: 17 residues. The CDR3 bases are TGTGCCAGCAGCCAAGCTGGACAGGGATTGACTAATGAAAAACTGTTTTTT. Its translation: CASSQAGQGLTNEKLFF.

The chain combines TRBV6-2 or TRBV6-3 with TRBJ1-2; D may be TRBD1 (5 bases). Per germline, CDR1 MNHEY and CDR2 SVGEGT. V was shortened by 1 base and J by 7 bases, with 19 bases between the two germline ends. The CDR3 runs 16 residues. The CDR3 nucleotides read TGTGCCAGCAGTTACTTAGCAGGGACGTATCAGGGTGGCTACACCTTC. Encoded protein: CASSYLAGTYQGGYTF.

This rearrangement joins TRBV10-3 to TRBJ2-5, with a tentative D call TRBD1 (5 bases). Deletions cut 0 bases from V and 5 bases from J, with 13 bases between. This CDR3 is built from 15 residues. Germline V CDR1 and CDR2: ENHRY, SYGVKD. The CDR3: CAISESSREGETQYF. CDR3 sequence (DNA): TGTGCCATCAGTGAGTCGAGCAGGGAAGGGGAGACCCAGTACTTC.

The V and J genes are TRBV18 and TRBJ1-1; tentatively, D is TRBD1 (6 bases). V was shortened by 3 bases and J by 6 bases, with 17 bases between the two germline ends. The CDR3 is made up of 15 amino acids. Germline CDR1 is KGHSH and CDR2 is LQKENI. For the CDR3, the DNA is TGTGCCAGCTCACCGGGGAACTTTGGGGGCTCTGAAGCTTTCTTT. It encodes CASSPGNFGGSEAFF.

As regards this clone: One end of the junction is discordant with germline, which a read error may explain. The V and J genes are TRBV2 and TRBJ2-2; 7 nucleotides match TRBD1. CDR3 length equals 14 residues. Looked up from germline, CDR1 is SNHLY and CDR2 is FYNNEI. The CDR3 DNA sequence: TGTGCCAGCAGGTTACAGGGGAACTCCGGGGAGCTGTTTTTT. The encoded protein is CASRLQGNSGELFF.

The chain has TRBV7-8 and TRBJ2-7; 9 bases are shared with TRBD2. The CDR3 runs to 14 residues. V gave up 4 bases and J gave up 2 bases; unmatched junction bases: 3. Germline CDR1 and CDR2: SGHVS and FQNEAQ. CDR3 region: CASSSAGGPYEQYF. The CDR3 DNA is TGTGCCAGCAGCTCAGCGGGAGGTCCCTACGAGCAGTACTTC.

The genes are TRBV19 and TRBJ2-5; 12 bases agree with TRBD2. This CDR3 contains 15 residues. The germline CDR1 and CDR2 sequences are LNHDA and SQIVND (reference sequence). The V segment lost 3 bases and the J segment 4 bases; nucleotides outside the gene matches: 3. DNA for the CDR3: TGTGCCAGTAGTATGAGGACTAGCGGGGTAGAGACCCAGTACTTC. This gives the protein CASSMRTSGVETQYF.

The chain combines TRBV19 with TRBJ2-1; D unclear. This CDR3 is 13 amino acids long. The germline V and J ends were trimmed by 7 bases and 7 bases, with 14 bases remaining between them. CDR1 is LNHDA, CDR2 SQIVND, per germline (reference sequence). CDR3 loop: CASTASSGNEQFF. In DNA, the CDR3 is TGTGCCAGTACCGCTTCGTCAGGTAATGAGCAGTTCTTC. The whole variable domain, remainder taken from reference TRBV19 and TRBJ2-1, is DGGITQSPKYLFRKEGQNVTLSCEQNLNHDAMYWYRQDPGQGLRLIYYSQIVNDFQKGDIAEGYSVSREKKESFPLTVTSAQKNPTAFYLCASTASSGNEQFFGPGTRLTVL.

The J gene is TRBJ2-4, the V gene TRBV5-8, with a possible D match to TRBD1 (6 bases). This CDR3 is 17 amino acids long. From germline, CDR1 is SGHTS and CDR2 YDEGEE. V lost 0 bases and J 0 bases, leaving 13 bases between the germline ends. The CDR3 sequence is CASSLAWTALAKNIQYF. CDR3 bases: TGTGCCAGCAGCTTGGCGTGGACAGCCCTAGCCAAAAACATTCAGTACTTC.

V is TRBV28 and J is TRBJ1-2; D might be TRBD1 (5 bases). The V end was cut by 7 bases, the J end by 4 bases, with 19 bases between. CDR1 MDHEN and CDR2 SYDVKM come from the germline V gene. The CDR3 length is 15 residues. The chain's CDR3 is CASTAWGFGSYGYTF. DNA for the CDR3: TGTGCCAGCACCGCGTGGGGGTTCGGTTCCTATGGCTACACCTTC.

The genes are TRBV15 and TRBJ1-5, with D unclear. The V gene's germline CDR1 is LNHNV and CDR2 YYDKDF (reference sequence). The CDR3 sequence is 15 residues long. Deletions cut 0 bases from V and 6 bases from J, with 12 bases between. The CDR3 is CATSRDGLGGQPQHF. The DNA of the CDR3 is TGTGCCACCAGCAGAGATGGCCTGGGAGGTCAGCCCCAGCATTTT.

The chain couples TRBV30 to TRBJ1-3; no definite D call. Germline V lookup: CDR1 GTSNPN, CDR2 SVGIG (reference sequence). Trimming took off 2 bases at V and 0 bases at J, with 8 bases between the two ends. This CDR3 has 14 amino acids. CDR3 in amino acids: CAWSLSSSGNTIYF. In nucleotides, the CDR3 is TGTGCCTGGAGTCTCTCTTCCTCTGGAAACACCATATATTTT.

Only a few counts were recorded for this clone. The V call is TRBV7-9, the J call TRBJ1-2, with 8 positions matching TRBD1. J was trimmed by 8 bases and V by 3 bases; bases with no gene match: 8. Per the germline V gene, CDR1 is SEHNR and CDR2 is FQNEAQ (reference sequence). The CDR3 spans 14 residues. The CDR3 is CASSFAGQDWGYTF. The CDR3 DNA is TGTGCCAGCAGCTTTGCGGGACAGGACTGGGGCTACACCTTC.